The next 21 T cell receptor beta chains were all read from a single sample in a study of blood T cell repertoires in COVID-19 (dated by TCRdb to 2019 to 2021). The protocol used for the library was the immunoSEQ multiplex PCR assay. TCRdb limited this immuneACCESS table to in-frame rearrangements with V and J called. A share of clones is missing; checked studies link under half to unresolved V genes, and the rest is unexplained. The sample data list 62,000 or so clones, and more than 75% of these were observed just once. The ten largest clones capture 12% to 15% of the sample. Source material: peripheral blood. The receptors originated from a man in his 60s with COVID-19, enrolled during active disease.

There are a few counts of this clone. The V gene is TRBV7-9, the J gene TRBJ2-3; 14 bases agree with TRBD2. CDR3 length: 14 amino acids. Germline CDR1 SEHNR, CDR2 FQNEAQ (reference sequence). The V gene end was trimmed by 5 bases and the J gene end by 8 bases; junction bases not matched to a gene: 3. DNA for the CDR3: TGTGCCAGCAGCCGACTAGCGGGGGGGCTTACGCAGTATTTT. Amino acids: CASSRLAGGLTQYF.

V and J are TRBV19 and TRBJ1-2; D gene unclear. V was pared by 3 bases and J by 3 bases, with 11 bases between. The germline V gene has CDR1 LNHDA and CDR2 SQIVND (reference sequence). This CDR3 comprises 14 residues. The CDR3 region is CASSMGSNYYGYTF. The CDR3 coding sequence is TGTGCCAGTAGTATGGGCAGTAACTACTATGGCTACACCTTC.

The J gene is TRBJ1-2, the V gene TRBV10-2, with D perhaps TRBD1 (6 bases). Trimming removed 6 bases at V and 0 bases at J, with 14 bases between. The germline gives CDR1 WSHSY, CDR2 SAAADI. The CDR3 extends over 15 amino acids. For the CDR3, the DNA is TGCGCCAGCAGCGACGGGACACGGACTAACTATGGCTACACCTTC. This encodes CASSDGTRTNYGYTF.

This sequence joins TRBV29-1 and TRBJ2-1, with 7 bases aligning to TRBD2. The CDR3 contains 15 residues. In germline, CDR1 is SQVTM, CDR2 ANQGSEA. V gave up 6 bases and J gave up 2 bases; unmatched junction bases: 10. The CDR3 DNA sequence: TGCAGCGTGGGGGGGGATCGGGCCACCTACAATGAGCAGTTCTTC. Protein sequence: CSVGGDRATYNEQFF.

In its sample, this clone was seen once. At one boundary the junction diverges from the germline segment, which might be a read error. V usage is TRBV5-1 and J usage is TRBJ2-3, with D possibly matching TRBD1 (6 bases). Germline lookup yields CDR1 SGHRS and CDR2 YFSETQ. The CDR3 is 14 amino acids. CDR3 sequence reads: CASRLGANTDTQYF. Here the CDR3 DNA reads TGCGCCAGCAGATTGGGGGCAAACACAGATACGCAGTATTTT.

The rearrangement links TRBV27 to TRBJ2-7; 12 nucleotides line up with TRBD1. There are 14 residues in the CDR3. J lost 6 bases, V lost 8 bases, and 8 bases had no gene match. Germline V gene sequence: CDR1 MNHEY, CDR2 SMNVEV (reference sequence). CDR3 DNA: TGTGCCAGCGGCTACCGGGACAGGGGGCGCGAGCAGTACTTC. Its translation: CASGYRDRGREQYF.

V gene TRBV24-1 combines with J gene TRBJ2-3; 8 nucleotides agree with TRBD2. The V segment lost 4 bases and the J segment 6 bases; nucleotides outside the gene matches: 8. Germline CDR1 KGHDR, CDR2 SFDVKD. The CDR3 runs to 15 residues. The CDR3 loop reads CATSDPGRGGDTQYF. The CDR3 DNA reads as TGTGCCACCAGTGACCCCGGGAGGGGGGGCGATACGCAGTATTTT.

As DNA, the CDR3 is TGCGCCAGCAGCCGAGGACTAGCGGGGGGGATAGAGACCCAGTACTTC. Translation gives CASSRGLAGGIETQYF. The J gene is TRBJ2-5, the V gene TRBV4-1, with 15 nucleotides matching TRBD2. This CDR3 spans 16 amino acids. J lost 4 bases, V lost 4 bases, and 4 bases had no gene match. Germline CDR1 reads MGHRA; CDR2 reads YSYEKL.

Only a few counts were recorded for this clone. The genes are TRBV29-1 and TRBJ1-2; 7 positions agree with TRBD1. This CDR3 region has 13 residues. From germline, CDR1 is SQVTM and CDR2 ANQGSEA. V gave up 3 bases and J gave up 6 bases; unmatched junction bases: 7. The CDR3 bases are TGCAGCGTTGACCTCGACAGGGACCATGGCTACACCTTC. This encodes CSVDLDRDHGYTF.

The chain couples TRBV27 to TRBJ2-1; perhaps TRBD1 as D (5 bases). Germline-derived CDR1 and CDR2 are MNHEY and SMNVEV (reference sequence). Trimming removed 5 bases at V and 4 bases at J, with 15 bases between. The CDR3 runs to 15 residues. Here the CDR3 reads CASSPDDSEYNEQFF. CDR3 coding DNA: TGTGCCAGCAGTCCAGACGACAGTGAGTACAATGAGCAGTTCTTC.

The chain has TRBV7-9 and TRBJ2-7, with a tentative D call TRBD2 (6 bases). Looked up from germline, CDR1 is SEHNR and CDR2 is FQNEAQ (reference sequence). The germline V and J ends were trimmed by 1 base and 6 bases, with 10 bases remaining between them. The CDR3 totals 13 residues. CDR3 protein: CASSLEGGTEQYF. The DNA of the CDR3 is TGTGCCAGCAGCTTAGAAGGAGGGACCGAGCAGTACTTC.

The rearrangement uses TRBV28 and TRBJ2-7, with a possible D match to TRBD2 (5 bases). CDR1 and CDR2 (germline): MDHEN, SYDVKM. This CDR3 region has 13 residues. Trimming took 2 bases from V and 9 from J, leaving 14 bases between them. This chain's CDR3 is CASSLIASLRQYF. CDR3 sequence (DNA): TGTGCCAGCAGTTTAATTGCTAGCTTGAGGCAGTACTTC.

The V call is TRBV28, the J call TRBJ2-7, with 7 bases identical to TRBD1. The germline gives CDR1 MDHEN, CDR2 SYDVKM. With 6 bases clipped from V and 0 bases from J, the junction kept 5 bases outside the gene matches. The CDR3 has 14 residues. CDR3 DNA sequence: TGTGCCAGCAGCGGGACAGAGAGCTCCTACGAGCAGTACTTC. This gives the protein CASSGTESSYEQYF.

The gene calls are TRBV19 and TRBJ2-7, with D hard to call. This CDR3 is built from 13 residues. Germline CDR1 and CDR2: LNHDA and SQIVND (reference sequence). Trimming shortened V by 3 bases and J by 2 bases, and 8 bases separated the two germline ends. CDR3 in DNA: TGTGCCAGTAGTATCGACTCCGCCTACGAGCAGTACTTC. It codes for CASSIDSAYEQYF. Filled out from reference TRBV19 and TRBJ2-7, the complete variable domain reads DGGITQSPKYLFRKEGQNVTLSCEQNLNHDAMYWYRQDPGQGLRLIYYSQIVNDFQKGDIAEGYSVSREKKESFPLTVTSAQKNPTAFYLCASSIDSAYEQYFGPGTRLTVT.

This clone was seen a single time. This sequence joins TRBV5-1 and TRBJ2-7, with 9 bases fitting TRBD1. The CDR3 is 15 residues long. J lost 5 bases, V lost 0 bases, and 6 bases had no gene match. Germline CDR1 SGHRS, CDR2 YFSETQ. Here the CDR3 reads CASSLALGTGNEQYF. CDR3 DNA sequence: TGCGCCAGCAGCTTGGCACTAGGGACAGGGAACGAGCAGTACTTC.

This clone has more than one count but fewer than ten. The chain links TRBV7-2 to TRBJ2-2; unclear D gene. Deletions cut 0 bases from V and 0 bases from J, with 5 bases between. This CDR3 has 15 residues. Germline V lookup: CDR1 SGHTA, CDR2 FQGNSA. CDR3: CASSLATPNTGELFF. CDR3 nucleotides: TGTGCCAGCAGCTTAGCGACACCGAACACCGGGGAGCTGTTTTTT.

CDR3 sequence (DNA): TGTGCCAGCATAGGACAGGAGCATTCACCCCTCCACTTT. Translated, it gives CASIGQEHSPLHF. V is TRBV2 and J is TRBJ1-6, with TRBD1 identical over 7 bases. Germline CDR1 is SNHLY and CDR2 is FYNNEI. CDR3 size: 13 residues. The junction had 5 bases not matched to a gene; V was cut back by 7 bases and J by 8 bases.

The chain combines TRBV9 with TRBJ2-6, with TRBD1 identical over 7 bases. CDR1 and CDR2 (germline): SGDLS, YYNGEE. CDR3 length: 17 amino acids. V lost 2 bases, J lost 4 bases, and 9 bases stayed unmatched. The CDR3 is CASSVARQGAGANVLTF. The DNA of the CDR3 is TGTGCCAGCAGCGTGGCACGACAGGGAGCAGGGGCCAACGTCCTGACTTTC.

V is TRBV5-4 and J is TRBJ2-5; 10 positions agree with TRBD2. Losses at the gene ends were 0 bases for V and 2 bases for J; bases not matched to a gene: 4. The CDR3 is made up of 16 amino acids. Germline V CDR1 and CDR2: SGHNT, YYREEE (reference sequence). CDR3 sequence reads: CASSLASGGPQETQYF. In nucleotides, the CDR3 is TGTGCCAGCAGCTTGGCTAGCGGGGGTCCTCAAGAGACCCAGTACTTC. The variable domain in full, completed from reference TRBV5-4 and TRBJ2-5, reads ETGVTQSPTHLIKTRGQQVTLRCSSQSGHNTVSWYQQALGQGPQFIFQYYREEENGRGNFPPRFSGLQFPNYSSELNVNALELDDSALYLCASSLASGGPQETQYFGPGTRLLVL.

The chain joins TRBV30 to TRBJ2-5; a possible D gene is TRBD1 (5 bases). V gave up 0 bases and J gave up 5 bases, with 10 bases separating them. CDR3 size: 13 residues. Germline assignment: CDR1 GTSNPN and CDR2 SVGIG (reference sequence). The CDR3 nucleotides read TGTGCCTGGAGTGTATCAGGGTCCGAGACCCAGTACTTC. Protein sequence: CAWSVSGSETQYF. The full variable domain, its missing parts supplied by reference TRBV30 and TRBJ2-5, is SQTIHQWPATLVQPVGSPLSLECTVEGTSNPNLYWYRQAAGRGLQLLFYSVGIGQISSEVPQNLSASRPQDRQFILSSKKLLLSDSGFYLCAWSVSGSETQYFGPGTRLLVL.

The CDR3 loop reads CASTSEGQGTRTQYF. The DNA of the CDR3 is TGTGCCAGCACCTCGGAGGGACAGGGAACTCGTACGCAGTATTTT. The chain combines TRBV2 with TRBJ2-3, with 9 bases that match TRBD1. The CDR3 is 15 residues long. CDR1 is SNHLY and CDR2 is FYNNEI in the germline V gene. After removal of 7 bases from V and 8 bases from J, the junction contained 13 bases not matched to a gene. Full variable domain (missing parts from reference TRBV2 and TRBJ2-3): EPEVTQTPSHQVTQMGQEVILRCVPISNHLYFYWYRQILGQKVEFLVSFYNNEISEKSEIFDDQFSVERPDGSNFTLKIRSTKLEDSAMYFCASTSEGQGTRTQYFGPGTRLTVL.